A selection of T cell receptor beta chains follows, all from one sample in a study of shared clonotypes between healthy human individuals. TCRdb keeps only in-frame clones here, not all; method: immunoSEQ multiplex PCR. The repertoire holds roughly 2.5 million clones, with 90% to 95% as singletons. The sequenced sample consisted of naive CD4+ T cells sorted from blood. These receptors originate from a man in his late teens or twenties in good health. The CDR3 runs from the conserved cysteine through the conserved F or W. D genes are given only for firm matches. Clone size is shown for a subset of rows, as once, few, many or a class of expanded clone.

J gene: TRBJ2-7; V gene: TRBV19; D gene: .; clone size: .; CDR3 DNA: TGTGCCAGTACACGGGGCAGGTACTTC; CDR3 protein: CASTRGRYF
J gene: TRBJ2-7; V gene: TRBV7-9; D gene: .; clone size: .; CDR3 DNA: TGTGCCAGCAATAAAGGGGGTCACACCGCCTACGAGCAGTACTTC; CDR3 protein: CASNKGGHTAYEQYF
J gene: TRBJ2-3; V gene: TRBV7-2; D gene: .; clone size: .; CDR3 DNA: TGTGCCAGCAGCCTGGGGACCGCAGATACGCAGTATTTT; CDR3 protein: CASSLGTADTQYF
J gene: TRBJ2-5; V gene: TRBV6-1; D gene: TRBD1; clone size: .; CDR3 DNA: TGTGCCAGCAGCGAAACCGGGACAGGGGGCCACGAGACCCAGTACTTC; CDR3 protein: CASSETGTGGHETQYF
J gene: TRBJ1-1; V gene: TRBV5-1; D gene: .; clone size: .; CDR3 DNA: TGCGCCAGCAGTGCCGATCTAGGCAGCTTACCGAACACTGAAGCTTTCTTT; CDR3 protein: CASSADLGSLPNTEAFF
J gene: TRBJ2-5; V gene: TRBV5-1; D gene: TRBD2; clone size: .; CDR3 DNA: TGCGCCAGCAGCCCCTTGACTAGCTCCCGGGAGACCCAGTACTTC; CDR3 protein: CASSPLTSSRETQYF
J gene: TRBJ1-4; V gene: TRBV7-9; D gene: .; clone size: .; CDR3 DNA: TGTGCCAGCCAGCTGGGGGCGCTGGAAGAAAAACTGTTTTTT; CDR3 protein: CASQLGALEEKLFF
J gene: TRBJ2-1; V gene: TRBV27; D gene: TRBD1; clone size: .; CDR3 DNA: TGTGCCAGCAATCTCGTAGACAGGGGGAAAATGAATGAGCAGTTCTTC; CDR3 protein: CASNLVDRGKMNEQFF
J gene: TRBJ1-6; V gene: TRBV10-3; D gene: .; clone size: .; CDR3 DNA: TGTGCCATCAGTGGCGAGGGACGGGCAAATTCACCCCTCCACTTT; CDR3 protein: CAISGEGRANSPLHF
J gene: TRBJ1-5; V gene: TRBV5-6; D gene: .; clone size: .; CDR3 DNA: TGTGCCAGCAGCTTCGCCAGCAATCAGCCCCAGCATTTT; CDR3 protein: CASSFASNQPQHF
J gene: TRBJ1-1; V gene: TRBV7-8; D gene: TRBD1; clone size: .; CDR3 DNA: TGTGCCAGCAGCTTAGGGAGGGGCAGGGGGCAAATCACTGAAGCTTTCTTT; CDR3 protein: CASSLGRGRGQITEAFF
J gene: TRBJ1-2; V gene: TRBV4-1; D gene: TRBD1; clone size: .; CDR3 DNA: TGCGCCAGCAGCCAAGACATGACAGGGGCCTATGGCTACACCTTC; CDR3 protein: CASSQDMTGAYGYTF
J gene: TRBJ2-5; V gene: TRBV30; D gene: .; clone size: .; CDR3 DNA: TGTGCCTGGAGTGGAACCTTAAGAGGGGAGACCCAGTACTTC; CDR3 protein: CAWSGTLRGETQYF
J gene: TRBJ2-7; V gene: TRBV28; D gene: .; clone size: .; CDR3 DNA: TGTGCCAGCAGTTTACAAGTGATGGAGGAGCAGTACTTC; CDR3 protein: CASSLQVMEEQYF
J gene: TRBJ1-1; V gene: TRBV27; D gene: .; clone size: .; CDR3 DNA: TGTGCCAGCTCCCAAGTTAGATGGAACACTGAAGCTTTCTTT; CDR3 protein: CASSQVRWNTEAFF
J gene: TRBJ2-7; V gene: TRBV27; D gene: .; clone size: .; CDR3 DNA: TGTGCCAACGGAACAGGGACTTCGGTCTCCTACGAGCAGTACTTC; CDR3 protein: CANGTGTSVSYEQYF
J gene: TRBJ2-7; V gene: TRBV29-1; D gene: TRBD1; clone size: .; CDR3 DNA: TGCAGCGTGGGACGACAGGGAGACGAGCAGTACTTC; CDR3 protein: CSVGRQGDEQYF
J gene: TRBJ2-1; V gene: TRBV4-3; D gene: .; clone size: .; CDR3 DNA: TGCGCCAGCAGCCAAAGGGCTCAGACCGGGACCCAGGGGGGTGAGCAGTTCTTC; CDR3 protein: CASSQRAQTGTQGGEQFF
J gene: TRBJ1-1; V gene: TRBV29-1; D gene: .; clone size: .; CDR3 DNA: TGCAGCGTTAAGGAGGGGTCGCAAGCTTTCTTT; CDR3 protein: CSVKEGSQAFF
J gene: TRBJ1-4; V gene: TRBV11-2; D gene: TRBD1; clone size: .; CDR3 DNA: TGTGCCAGCAGCTTCCGGGACAGGGCGTTTTATGGGGAAAAACTGTTTTTT; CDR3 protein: CASSFRDRAFYGEKLFF
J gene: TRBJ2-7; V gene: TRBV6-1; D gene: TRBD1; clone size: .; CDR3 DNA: TGTGCCAGCAGTGAACGCAGGGGGACCTACGAGCAGTACTTC; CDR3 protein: CASSERRGTYEQYF
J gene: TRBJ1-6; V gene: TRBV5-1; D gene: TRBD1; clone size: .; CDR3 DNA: TGCGCCAGCAGCTTGGGGACAGGGGATGGTTTGGGTTCACCCCTCCACTTT; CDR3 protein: CASSLGTGDGLGSPLHF
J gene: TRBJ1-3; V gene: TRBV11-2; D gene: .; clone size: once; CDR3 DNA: TGTGCCAGCAGCTTAGTACAGGCTGGCTCTGGAAACACCATATATTTT; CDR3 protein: CASSLVQAGSGNTIYF
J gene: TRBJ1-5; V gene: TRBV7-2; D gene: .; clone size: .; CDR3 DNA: TGTGCCAGCAGCTTAGTTCTTAGTCCGACTATCCAGCCCCAGCATTTT; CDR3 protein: CASSLVLSPTIQPQHF
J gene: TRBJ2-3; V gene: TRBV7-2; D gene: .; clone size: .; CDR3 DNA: TGTGCCAGCACCCCGCTGGTAGATACGCAGTATTTT; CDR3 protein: CASTPLVDTQYF
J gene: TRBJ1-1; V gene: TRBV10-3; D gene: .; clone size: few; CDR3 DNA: TGTGCCATCAGTGATGGCAGTAGATCGAGGGGGACTGAAGCTTTCTTT; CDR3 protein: CAISDGSRSRGTEAFF
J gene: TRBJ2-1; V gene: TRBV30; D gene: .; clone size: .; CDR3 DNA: TGTGCCTGGAGCATTGTGGAGTCTCCGTACAATGAGCAGTTCTTC; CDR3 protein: CAWSIVESPYNEQFF
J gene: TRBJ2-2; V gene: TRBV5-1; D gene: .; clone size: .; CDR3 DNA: TGCGCCAGCGAAACGGACTACACCGGGGAGCTGTTTTTT; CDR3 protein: CASETDYTGELFF
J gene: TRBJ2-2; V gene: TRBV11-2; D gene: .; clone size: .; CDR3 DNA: TGTGCCAGCAGCTTAGACCTAGCCGCGAACACCGGGGAGCTGTTTTTT; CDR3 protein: CASSLDLAANTGELFF